These 18 T cell receptor beta chains share one sample of origin, sequenced in a study of cytomegalovirus exposure and HLA in healthy donors. Vbeta (60) and Jbeta (13) primers were used in the PCR. Libraries were prepared by immunoSEQ multiplex PCR; TCRdb keeps only in-frame clonotypes and omits some of them. This sample yields about 140,000 clones, of which roughly two thirds are seen a single time; over 13% belongs to the top ten. Sequenced sample: PBMCs. All receptors derive from a human donor in good health.

This clone has only a few counts. J is TRBJ1-5 and V is TRBV6-5; D gene unclear. This CDR3 is 15 amino acids long. Germline loops: CDR1 MNHEY, CDR2 SVGAGI. The ends were cut back, 2 bases at V and 0 bases at J, with 8 bases in the middle. The CDR3 DNA is TGTGCCAGCAGTTACAGAGCGGATAGCAATCAGCCCCAGCATTTT. Its protein product is CASSYRADSNQPQHF.

V gene TRBV9 combines with J gene TRBJ1-2; weak D call: TRBD1 (6 bases). This CDR3 has 15 amino acids. The V gene's germline CDR1 is SGDLS and CDR2 YYNGEE. The V end lost 3 bases, the J end lost 1 base, and 13 bases lay between the germline ends. CDR3 in amino acids: CASSEAAGVNYGYTF. The DNA of the CDR3 is TGTGCCAGCAGCGAGGCGGCAGGGGTTAACTATGGCTACACCTTC.

This chain joins TRBV4-1 and TRBJ2-7; a weak D match, TRBD2 (6 bases). The CDR3 spans 13 residues. The V end lost 0 bases, the J end lost 6 bases, and 9 bases lay between the germline ends. Germline CDR1 reads MGHRA; CDR2 reads YSYEKL. In DNA, the CDR3 is TGCGCCAGCAGCCAAGATCTGGGGGGCGAGCAGTACTTC. Its protein product is CASSQDLGGEQYF.

This clone was found once. For the CDR3, the DNA is TGTGCCAGCAGTGAATTCAAGAGCTCCTACGAGCAGTACTTC. Amino acid sequence: CASSEFKSSYEQYF. The V and J genes are TRBV25-1 and TRBJ2-7; D call uncertain. Trimming took off 1 base at V and 0 bases at J, with 7 bases between the two ends. The CDR3 is made up of 14 amino acids. The germline V gene has CDR1 MGHDK and CDR2 SYGVNS.

The chain is built from TRBV7-6 and TRBJ2-1, with a tentative D call TRBD1 (5 bases). V dropped 5 bases and J dropped 8 bases, with 25 bases sitting between them. Germline values: CDR1 SGHVS, CDR2 FNYEAQ. CDR3 length equals 17 residues. This CDR3 is CASSARIGASASHEQFF. In DNA form, the CDR3 reads TGTGCCAGCAGCGCCCGTATAGGGGCTAGTGCCTCTCATGAGCAGTTCTTC.

The rearrangement uses TRBV5-1 and TRBJ1-1, with D tentatively TRBD1 (5 bases). Germline CDR1 SGHRS, CDR2 YFSETQ. V was clipped by 3 bases and J by 0 bases, with 9 bases between them. The CDR3 runs 14 residues. The DNA of the CDR3 is TGCGCCAGCAGCTCGGGACTCATGAACACTGAAGCTTTCTTT. This codes for CASSSGLMNTEAFF.

In this sample, this clone turned up a few times. This chain links TRBV2 with TRBJ2-5; D ambiguous. V lost 7 bases and J lost 2, with 14 bases in between. The germline V gene has CDR1 SNHLY and CDR2 FYNNEI. The CDR3 has 14 amino acids. The CDR3 region has the DNA TGTGCCAGCAAGGCTGCGGAGAATCAAGAGACCCAGTACTTC. Its protein product is CASKAAENQETQYF. Looking up the rest from reference TRBV2 and TRBJ2-5 gives the full variable domain: EPEVTQTPSHQVTQMGQEVILRCVPISNHLYFYWYRQILGQKVEFLVSFYNNEISEKSEIFDDQFSVERPDGSNFTLKIRSTKLEDSAMYFCASKAAENQETQYFGPGTRLLVL.

The genes are TRBV27 and TRBJ2-1, with D tentatively TRBD1 (5 bases). Germline lookup yields CDR1 MNHEY and CDR2 SMNVEV (reference sequence). The CDR3 is made up of 13 amino acids. The V gene lost 3 bases and the J gene lost 6 bases, with 9 bases spanning the gap. The CDR3 loop is CASSLGRLNEQFF. Here the CDR3 DNA reads TGTGCCAGCAGTTTGGGGCGCCTCAATGAGCAGTTCTTC.

The chain employs TRBV6-1 and TRBJ1-1; no definite D call. The germline gives CDR1 MNHNS, CDR2 SASEGT. Trimming shortened V by 6 bases and J by 1 base, and 9 bases separated the two germline ends. The CDR3 consists of 13 residues. The CDR3 sequence is CASSKDKNTEAFF. The CDR3 bases are TGTGCCAGCAGCAAAGACAAGAACACTGAAGCTTTCTTT.

This clone has a handful of counts. This chain connects TRBV9 to TRBJ2-5; 8 bases match TRBD2. Trimming at V came to 3 bases and at J to 5 bases, leaving 6 bases not matched to a gene. The CDR3 extends over 14 amino acids. CDR1 is SGDLS and CDR2 is YYNGEE in the germline V gene. The CDR3 loop reads CASSDGGAFETQYF. The CDR3 nucleotides read TGTGCCAGCAGCGACGGGGGGGCATTTGAGACCCAGTACTTC.

The rearrangement links TRBV5-1 to TRBJ2-2, with unresolved D. The ends were cut back, 4 bases at V and 5 bases at J, with 9 bases in the middle. The CDR3 runs to 13 residues. Looked up from germline, CDR1 is SGHRS and CDR2 is YFSETQ. CDR3 amino acids: CASSLVETGELFF. The CDR3 coding sequence is TGCGCCAGCAGCCTAGTGGAGACCGGGGAGCTGTTTTTT.

The gene calls are TRBV10-2 and TRBJ2-7, with 8 nucleotides matching TRBD1. The V segment lost 1 base and the J segment 0 bases; nucleotides outside the gene matches: 2. This CDR3 has 15 residues. Germline-derived CDR1 and CDR2 are WSHSY and SAAADI. The CDR3 nucleotides read TGCGCCAGCAGTGAGTACAGGGGGTACTCCTACGAGCAGTACTTC. This codes for CASSEYRGYSYEQYF.

As DNA, the CDR3 is TGTGCCATCAGTGATCCTAAGCTATCGGGGAACAATGAGCAGTTCTTC. Translating gives CAISDPKLSGNNEQFF. The chain couples TRBV10-3 to TRBJ2-1; TRBD2 might be the D (5 bases). Germline V gives CDR1 ENHRY, CDR2 SYGVKD. V gave up 3 bases and J gave up 5 bases, with 17 bases separating them. There are 16 residues in the CDR3.

This clone has just one count. The chain combines TRBV5-1 with TRBJ1-2, with TRBD1 identical over 8 bases. V dropped 3 bases and J dropped 6; count of bases not matched to a gene: 7. This CDR3 comprises 14 residues. Germline CDR1 SGHRS, CDR2 YFSETQ. CDR3: CASSWVGQGDGYTF. In nucleotides, the CDR3 is TGCGCCAGCAGCTGGGTTGGACAGGGTGATGGCTACACCTTC.

V usage is TRBV13 and J usage is TRBJ1-1; perhaps TRBD1 as D (6 bases). Trimming removed 1 base from V and 3 bases from J, with 9 bases in between. CDR1 is PRHDT, CDR2 FYEKMQ, per germline (reference sequence). This CDR3 contains 14 residues. For the CDR3, the DNA is TGTGCCAGCAGCTTAGAGTCAGGGGACACTGAAGCTTTCTTT. It encodes CASSLESGDTEAFF. Combining the CDR3 with reference TRBV13 and TRBJ1-1 gives the whole variable domain AAGVIQSPRHLIKEKRETATLKCYPIPRHDTVYWYQQGPGQDPQFLISFYEKMQSDKGSIPDRFSAQQFSDYHSELNMSSLELGDSALYFCASSLESGDTEAFFGQGTRLTVV.

CDR3 coding DNA: TGCGCCAGCAGCCTTATACAGGGGACAGCTAATGAAAAACTGTTTTTT. This sequence encodes CASSLIQGTANEKLFF. The genes are TRBV4-1 and TRBJ1-4; 7 bases agree with TRBD1. The J segment lost 3 bases and the V segment lost 4 bases, leaving 8 bases of the junction unmatched. Germline CDR1 MGHRA, CDR2 YSYEKL. CDR3 length equals 16 residues.

V usage is TRBV5-6 and J usage is TRBJ2-7; 7 bases are a match to TRBD2. J lost 5 bases, V lost 3 bases, and 2 bases had no gene match. Germline V gene lookup returns CDR1 SGHDT and CDR2 YYEEEE. The CDR3 has 12 residues. The CDR3 loop reads CASSWGGDEQYF. The CDR3 DNA sequence: TGTGCCAGCAGCTGGGGGGGGGACGAGCAGTACTTC.

The J gene is TRBJ1-1, the V gene TRBV15; 10 bases match TRBD1. The CDR3 length is 15 residues. V lost 1 base, J lost 7 bases, and 6 bases stayed unmatched. Germline assignment: CDR1 LNHNV and CDR2 YYDKDF (reference sequence). The CDR3 nucleotides are TGTGCCACCAGCAGAGTTGGGGACAGGGGCGTTGAAGCTTTCTTT. Its protein product is CATSRVGDRGVEAFF. Full variable domain (rest looked up from reference TRBV15 and TRBJ1-1): DAMVIQNPRYQVTQFGKPVTLSCSQTLNHNVMYWYQQKSSQAPKLLFHYYDKDFNNEADTPDNFQSRRPNTSFCFLDIRSPGLGDTAMYLCATSRVGDRGVEAFFGQGTRLTVV.